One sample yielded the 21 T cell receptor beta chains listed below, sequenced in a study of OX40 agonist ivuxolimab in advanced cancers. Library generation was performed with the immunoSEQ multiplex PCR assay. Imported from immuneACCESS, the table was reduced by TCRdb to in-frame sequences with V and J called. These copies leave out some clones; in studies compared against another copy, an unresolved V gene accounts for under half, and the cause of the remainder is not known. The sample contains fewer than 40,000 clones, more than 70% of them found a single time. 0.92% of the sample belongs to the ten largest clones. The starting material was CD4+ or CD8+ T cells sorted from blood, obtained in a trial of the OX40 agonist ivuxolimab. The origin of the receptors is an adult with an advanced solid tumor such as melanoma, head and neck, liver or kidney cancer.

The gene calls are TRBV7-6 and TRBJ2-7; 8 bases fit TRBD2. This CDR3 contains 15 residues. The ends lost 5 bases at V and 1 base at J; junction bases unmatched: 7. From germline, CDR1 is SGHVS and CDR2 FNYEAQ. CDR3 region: CASSRGGTVSYEQYF. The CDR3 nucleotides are TGTGCCAGCAGCCGCGGGGGGACCGTTTCCTACGAGCAGTACTTC. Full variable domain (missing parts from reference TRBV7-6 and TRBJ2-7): GAGVSQSPRYKVTKRGQDVALRCDPISGHVSLYWYRQALGQGPEFLTYFNYEAQQDKSGLPNDRFSAERPEGSISTLTIQRTEQRDSAMYRCASSRGGTVSYEQYFGPGTRLTVT.

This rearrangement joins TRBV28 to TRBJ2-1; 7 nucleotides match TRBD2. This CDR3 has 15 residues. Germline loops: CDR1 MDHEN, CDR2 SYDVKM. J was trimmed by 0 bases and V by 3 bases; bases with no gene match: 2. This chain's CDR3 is CASSFGRISYNEQFF. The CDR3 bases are TGTGCCAGCAGTTTCGGGAGGATCTCCTACAATGAGCAGTTCTTC.

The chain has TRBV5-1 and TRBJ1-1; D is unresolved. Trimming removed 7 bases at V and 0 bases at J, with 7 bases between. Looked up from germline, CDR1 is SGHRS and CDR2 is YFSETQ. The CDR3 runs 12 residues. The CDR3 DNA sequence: TGCGCCAGCTCCGAATTGAACACTGAAGCTTTCTTT. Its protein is CASSELNTEAFF. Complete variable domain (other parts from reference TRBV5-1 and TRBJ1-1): KAGVTQTPRYLIKTRGQQVTLSCSPISGHRSVSWYQQTPGQGLQFLFEYFSETQRNKGNFPGRFSGRQFSNSRSEMNVSTLELGDSALYLCASSELNTEAFFGQGTRLTVV.

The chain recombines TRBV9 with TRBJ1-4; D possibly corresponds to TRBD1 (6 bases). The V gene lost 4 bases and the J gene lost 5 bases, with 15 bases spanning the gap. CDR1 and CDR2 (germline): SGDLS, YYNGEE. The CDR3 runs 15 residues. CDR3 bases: TGTGCCAGCAGCACTCAGGGGTTGGGGAATGAAAAACTGTTTTTT. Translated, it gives CASSTQGLGNEKLFF.

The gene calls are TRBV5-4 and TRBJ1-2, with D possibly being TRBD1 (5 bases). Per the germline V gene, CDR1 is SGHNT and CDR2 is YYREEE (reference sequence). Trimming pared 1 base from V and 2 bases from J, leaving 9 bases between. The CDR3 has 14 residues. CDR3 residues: CASSLPGMNYGYTF. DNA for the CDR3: TGTGCCAGCAGCTTGCCAGGGATGAACTATGGCTACACCTTC.

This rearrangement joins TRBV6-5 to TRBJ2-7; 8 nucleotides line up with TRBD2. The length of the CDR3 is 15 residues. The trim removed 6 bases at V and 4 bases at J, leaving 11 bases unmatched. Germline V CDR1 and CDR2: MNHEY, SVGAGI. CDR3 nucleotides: TGTGCCAGCAGCCCCGGACTAGCACGGATTTACGAGCAGTACTTC. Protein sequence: CASSPGLARIYEQYF.

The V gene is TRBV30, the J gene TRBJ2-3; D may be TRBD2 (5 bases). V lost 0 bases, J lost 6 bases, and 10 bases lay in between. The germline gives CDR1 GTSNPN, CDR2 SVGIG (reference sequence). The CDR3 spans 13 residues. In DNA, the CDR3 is TGTGCCTGGAGTGTAATAGCGCGCGATACGCAGTATTTT. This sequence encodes CAWSVIARDTQYF.

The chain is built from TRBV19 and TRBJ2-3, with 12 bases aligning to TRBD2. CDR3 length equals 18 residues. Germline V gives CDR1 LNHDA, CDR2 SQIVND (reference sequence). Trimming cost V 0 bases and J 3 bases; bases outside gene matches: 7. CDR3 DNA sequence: TGTGCCAGTAGTATAGAGGGGGGTACTAGCGGGAGGACAGATACGCAGTATTTT. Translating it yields CASSIEGGTSGRTDTQYF.

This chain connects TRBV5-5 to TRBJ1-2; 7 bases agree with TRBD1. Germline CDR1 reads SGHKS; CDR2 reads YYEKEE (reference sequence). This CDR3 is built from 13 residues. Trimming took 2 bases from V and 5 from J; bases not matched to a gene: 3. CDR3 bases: TGTGCCAGCAGCTTCGACAGGGTTTATGGCTACACCTTC. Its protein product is CASSFDRVYGYTF.

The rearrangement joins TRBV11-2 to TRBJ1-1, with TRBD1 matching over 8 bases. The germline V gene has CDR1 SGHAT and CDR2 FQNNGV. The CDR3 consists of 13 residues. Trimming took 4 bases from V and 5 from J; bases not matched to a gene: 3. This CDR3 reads CASSSNRGTEAFF. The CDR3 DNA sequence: TGTGCCAGCAGCTCGAACAGGGGGACTGAAGCTTTCTTT. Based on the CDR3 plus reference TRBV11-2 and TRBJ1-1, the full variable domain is EAGVAQSPRYKIIEKRQSVAFWCNPISGHATLYWYQQILGQGPKLLIQFQNNGVVDDSQLPKDRFSAERLKGVDSTLKIQPAKLEDSAVYLCASSSNRGTEAFFGQGTRLTVV.

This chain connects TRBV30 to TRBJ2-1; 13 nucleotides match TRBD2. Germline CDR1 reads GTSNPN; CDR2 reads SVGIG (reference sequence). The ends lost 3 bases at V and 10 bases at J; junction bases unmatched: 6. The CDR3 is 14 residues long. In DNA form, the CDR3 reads TGTGCCTGGAGACTAGCGGGAGGGCCCAGCGAGCAGTTCTTC. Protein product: CAWRLAGGPSEQFF.

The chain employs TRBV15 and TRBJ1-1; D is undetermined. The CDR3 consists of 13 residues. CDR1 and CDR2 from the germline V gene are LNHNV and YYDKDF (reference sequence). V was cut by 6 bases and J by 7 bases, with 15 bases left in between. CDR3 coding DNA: TGTGCCACCAGTATCGACATTTATGGTGAAGCTTTCTTT. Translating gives CATSIDIYGEAFF.

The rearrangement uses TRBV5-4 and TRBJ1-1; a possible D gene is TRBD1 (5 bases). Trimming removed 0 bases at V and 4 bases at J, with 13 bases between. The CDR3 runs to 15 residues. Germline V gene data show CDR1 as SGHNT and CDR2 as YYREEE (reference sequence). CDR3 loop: CASSLGGTSPTEAFF. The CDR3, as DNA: TGTGCCAGCAGCTTGGGGGGGACCTCGCCCACTGAAGCTTTCTTT.

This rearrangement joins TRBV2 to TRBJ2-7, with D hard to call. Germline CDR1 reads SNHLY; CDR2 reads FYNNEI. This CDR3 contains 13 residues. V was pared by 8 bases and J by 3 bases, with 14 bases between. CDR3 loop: CASGQRGLYEQYF. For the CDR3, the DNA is TGTGCCAGCGGTCAACGCGGCCTCTACGAGCAGTACTTC.

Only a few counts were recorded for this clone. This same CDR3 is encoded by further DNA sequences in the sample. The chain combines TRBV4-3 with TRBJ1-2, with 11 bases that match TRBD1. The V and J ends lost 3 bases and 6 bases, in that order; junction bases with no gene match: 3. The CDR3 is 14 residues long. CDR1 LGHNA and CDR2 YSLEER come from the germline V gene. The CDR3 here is CASSQGQGVDGYTF. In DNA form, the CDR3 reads TGCGCCAGCAGCCAGGGACAGGGGGTAGATGGCTACACCTTC.

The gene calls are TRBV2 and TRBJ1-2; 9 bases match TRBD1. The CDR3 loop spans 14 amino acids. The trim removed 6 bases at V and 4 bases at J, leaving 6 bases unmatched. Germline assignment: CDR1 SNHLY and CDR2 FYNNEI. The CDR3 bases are TGTGCCAGCAGGGCGGACAGGGGAGCCTATGGCTACACCTTC. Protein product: CASRADRGAYGYTF.

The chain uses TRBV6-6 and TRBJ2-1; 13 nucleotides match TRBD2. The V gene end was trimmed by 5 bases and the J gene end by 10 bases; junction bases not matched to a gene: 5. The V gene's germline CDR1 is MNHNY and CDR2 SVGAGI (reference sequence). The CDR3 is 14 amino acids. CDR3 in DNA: TGTGCCAGCAGTCAACTAGCGGGGGGGACGGAGCAGTTCTTC. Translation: CASSQLAGGTEQFF.

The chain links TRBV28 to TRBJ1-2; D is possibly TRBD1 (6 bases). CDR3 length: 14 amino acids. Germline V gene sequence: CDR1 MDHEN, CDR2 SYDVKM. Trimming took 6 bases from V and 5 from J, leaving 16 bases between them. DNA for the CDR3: TGTGCCAGCAGCCCCCGGGGGCGGGTTTATGGCTACACCTTC. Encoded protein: CASSPRGRVYGYTF.

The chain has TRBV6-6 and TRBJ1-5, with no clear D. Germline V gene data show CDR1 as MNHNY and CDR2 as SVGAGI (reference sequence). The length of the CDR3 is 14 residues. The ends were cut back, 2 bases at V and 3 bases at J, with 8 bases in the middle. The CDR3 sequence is CASSYGGFNQPQHF. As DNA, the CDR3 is TGTGCCAGCAGTTACGGCGGATTCAATCAGCCCCAGCATTTT.

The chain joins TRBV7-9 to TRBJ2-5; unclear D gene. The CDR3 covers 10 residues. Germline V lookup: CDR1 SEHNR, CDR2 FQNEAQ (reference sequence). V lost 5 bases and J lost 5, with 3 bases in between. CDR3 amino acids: CASSGETQYF. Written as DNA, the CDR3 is TGTGCCAGCAGCGGGGAGACCCAGTACTTC.

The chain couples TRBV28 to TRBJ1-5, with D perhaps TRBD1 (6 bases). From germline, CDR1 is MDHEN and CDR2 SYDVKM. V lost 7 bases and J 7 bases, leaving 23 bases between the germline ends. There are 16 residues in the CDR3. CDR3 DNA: TGTGCCAGCACCGTCGGGGGGGCTACGGCCCGACAGCCCCAGCATTTT. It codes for CASTVGGATARQPQHF.